Listed here are 17 T cell receptor beta chains from one sample, sequenced in a study of cytomegalovirus exposure and HLA in healthy donors. A multiplex PCR was run with 60 Vbeta primers and 13 Jbeta primers. Here immunoSEQ multiplex PCR was the method, and the copy in TCRdb shows in-frame clones only, minus some. Among more than 85,000 clones listed, roughly 67% were seen once. The sample consisted of PBMCs. The receptors were sampled from a man between 40 and 49 years old in good health and CMV-seronegative.

This chain connects TRBV10-3 to TRBJ2-3; D is possibly TRBD2 (5 bases). The CDR3 contains 13 residues. V lost 3 bases, J lost 6 bases, and 10 bases lay in between. Germline CDR1 is ENHRY and CDR2 is SYGVKD. Written as DNA, the CDR3 is TGTGCCATCAGTGATCGGACTTTTGATACGCAGTATTTT. Translation: CAISDRTFDTQYF.

The chain couples TRBV9 to TRBJ1-6, with 7 bases aligning to TRBD1. The ends lost 4 bases at V and 0 bases at J; junction bases unmatched: 7. Germline CDR1 reads SGDLS; CDR2 reads YYNGEE. This CDR3 region has 17 residues. The CDR3 DNA follows: TGTGCCAGCAGCCGCCTGGGACAGAGCTCCTATAATTCACCCCTCCACTTT. Amino acid sequence: CASSRLGQSSYNSPLHF.

As to this clone: This sample includes further DNA sequences coding for the same CDR3. V gene TRBV5-1 combines with J gene TRBJ2-3, with TRBD2 matching 8 bases. The CDR3 is 15 amino acids. Germline lookup yields CDR1 SGHRS and CDR2 YFSETQ. Losses at the gene ends were 0 bases for V and 1 base for J; bases not matched to a gene: 1. CDR3 nucleotides: TGCGCCAGCAGCTTGGTCGGGGGGGGCACAGATACGCAGTATTTT. It encodes CASSLVGGGTDTQYF.

The rearrangement links TRBV27 to TRBJ2-7; D gene unclear. The V and J ends lost 2 bases and 6 bases respectively, with 14 bases between them. The germline V gene encodes CDR1 MNHEY and CDR2 SMNVEV (reference sequence). This CDR3 has 14 amino acids. The CDR3 DNA is TGTGCCAGCAGTTTAGGTACTTTGCATGGCGAGCAGTACTTC. Protein product: CASSLGTLHGEQYF.

CDR3 amino acids: CASSLVGDRGGETQYF. Written as DNA, the CDR3 is TGCGCCAGCAGCTTGGTAGGGGACAGGGGGGGGGAGACCCAGTACTTC. V gene TRBV5-1 combines with J gene TRBJ2-5; TRBD1 aligns across 11 bases. Germline V gene lookup returns CDR1 SGHRS and CDR2 YFSETQ. The CDR3 has 16 amino acids. Unmatched junction bases numbered 6, after V lost 0 bases and J lost 5 bases.

The chain uses TRBV11-2 and TRBJ2-7, with D maybe TRBD2 (7 bases). CDR3 length: 13 amino acids. V was pared by 1 base and J by 6 bases, with 10 bases between. Germline V lookup: CDR1 SGHAT, CDR2 FQNNGV. The CDR3 here is CASSLGGGVEQYF. The CDR3, as DNA: TGTGCCAGCAGCTTAGGAGGGGGGGTCGAGCAGTACTTC.

The V call is TRBV4-3, the J call TRBJ2-4, with 8 bases lining up with TRBD1. V shed 1 base and J 10 bases; nucleotides not matched to a gene: 12. CDR1 and CDR2 (germline): LGHNA, YSLEER. The CDR3 length is 16 residues. The CDR3 sequence: CASSQGDRDRYSIQYF. For the CDR3, the DNA is TGCGCCAGCAGCCAAGGGGATCGGGACAGGTATTCGATTCAGTACTTC.

This clone was observed once. CDR3 DNA: TGTGCCACCCCTAGACTAGCGGGGGCGGATACGCAGTATTTT. It specifies CATPRLAGADTQYF. The chain couples TRBV19 to TRBJ2-3; 12 bases are a match to TRBD2. From germline, CDR1 is LNHDA and CDR2 SQIVND (reference sequence). The length of the CDR3 is 14 residues. V lost 10 bases, J lost 6 bases, and 8 bases stayed unmatched.

This chain uses TRBV20-1 with TRBJ1-1; D unresolved. The CDR3 is 11 residues long. Trimming took 3 bases from V and 8 from J, leaving 10 bases between them. In germline, CDR1 is DFQATT, CDR2 SNEGSKA (reference sequence). CDR3 sequence reads: CSARYRLEAFF. In DNA form, the CDR3 reads TGCAGTGCTAGGTACCGGTTAGAAGCTTTCTTT.

V and J are TRBV11-2 and TRBJ1-4; D call uncertain. This CDR3 region has 15 residues. V was shortened by 1 base and J by 5 bases, with 11 bases between the two germline ends. Germline CDR1 is SGHAT and CDR2 is FQNNGV. CDR3 region: CASSLGTGKNEKLFF. In DNA form, the CDR3 reads TGTGCCAGCAGCTTAGGAACCGGGAAGAATGAAAAACTGTTTTTT.

This chain joins TRBV6-5 and TRBJ1-1; 10 nucleotides line up with TRBD1. CDR1 MNHEY and CDR2 SVGAGI come from the germline V gene. The J segment lost 6 bases and the V segment lost 6 bases, leaving 7 bases of the junction unmatched. This CDR3 is built from 14 residues. CDR3 bases: TGTGCCAGCAGCCCCAGACAGGGGGCACCTGAAGCTTTCTTT. Protein: CASSPRQGAPEAFF.

This clone was recorded a few times. J is TRBJ2-1 and V is TRBV5-4; weak D call: TRBD2 (5 bases). Trimming removed 0 bases from V and 10 bases from J, with 17 bases in between. The V gene's germline CDR1 is SGHNT and CDR2 YYREEE (reference sequence). The CDR3 runs to 15 residues. Written as DNA, the CDR3 is TGTGCCAGCAGCTTGGCGCTAGCTCAGAGCGGCGAGCAGTTCTTC. Translating it yields CASSLALAQSGEQFF. The full variable domain, with the rest looked up from reference TRBV5-4 and TRBJ2-1, is ETGVTQSPTHLIKTRGQQVTLRCSSQSGHNTVSWYQQALGQGPQFIFQYYREEENGRGNFPPRFSGLQFPNYSSELNVNALELDDSALYLCASSLALAQSGEQFFGPGTRLTVL.

The chain uses TRBV5-4 and TRBJ2-2, with D hard to call. The CDR3 consists of 15 residues. V lost 0 bases to trimming and J lost 4 bases, with 10 bases between them. The germline CDR1 and CDR2 sequences are SGHNT and YYREEE (reference sequence). The CDR3 reads CASSLGGSFTGELFF. In nucleotides, the CDR3 is TGTGCCAGCAGCTTGGGCGGCAGCTTCACCGGGGAGCTGTTTTTT.

The chain employs TRBV5-1 and TRBJ2-5, with D perhaps TRBD1 (6 bases). The V gene lost 4 bases and the J gene lost 5 bases, with 12 bases spanning the gap. Germline loops: CDR1 SGHRS, CDR2 YFSETQ. The CDR3 contains 13 residues. CDR3 coding DNA: TGCGCCAGCAGCCAGGGGTCGGGTGAGACCCAGTACTTC. This gives the protein CASSQGSGETQYF.

The chain combines TRBV19 with TRBJ1-5; weak D call: TRBD1 (5 bases). CDR3 length: 15 residues. Germline CDR1 reads LNHDA; CDR2 reads SQIVND (reference sequence). Trimming shortened V by 11 bases and J by 2 bases, and 19 bases separated the two germline ends. DNA of the CDR3: TGTGCCTCAAGATCTCAGGGAATTGGCAATCAGCCCCAGCATTTT. Protein product: CASRSQGIGNQPQHF.

This chain links TRBV7-9 with TRBJ2-2, with no clear D. The CDR3 loop spans 14 amino acids. Germline CDR1 reads SEHNR; CDR2 reads FQNEAQ (reference sequence). Trimming stripped 5 bases from V and 1 base from J, with 8 bases between. This CDR3 is CASSDRQNTGELFF. The CDR3 coding sequence is TGTGCCAGCAGCGATAGACAGAACACCGGGGAGCTGTTTTTT. The whole variable domain, remainder taken from reference TRBV7-9 and TRBJ2-2, is DTGVSQNPRHKITKRGQNVTFRCDPISEHNRLYWYRQTLGQGPEFLTYFQNEAQLEKSRLLSDRFSAERPKGSFSTLEIQRTEQGDSAMYLCASSDRQNTGELFFGEGSRLTVL.

The gene calls are TRBV6-6 and TRBJ1-2, with D possibly matching TRBD1 (6 bases). This CDR3 is 16 amino acids long. Germline lookup yields CDR1 MNHNY and CDR2 SVGAGI (reference sequence). V dropped 6 bases and J dropped 0 bases, with 17 bases sitting between them. The CDR3: CASRPTTGLSNYGYTF. In DNA form, the CDR3 reads TGTGCCAGCAGGCCTACCACAGGGCTCTCTAACTATGGCTACACCTTC.